These 7 T cell receptor beta chains share one sample of origin, sequenced in a study of cytomegalovirus exposure and HLA in healthy donors. The PCR ran on 60 Vbeta and 13 Jbeta primers. Some clones are missing from TCRdb's copy, which holds only in-frame ones; the method was immunoSEQ multiplex PCR. The repertoire has 110,000 to 150,000 clones, roughly 9.8% of them found once; the top ten carry roughly 1.9%. The specimen sequenced was PBMCs. Receptors originate from a man aged 45 to 65 in good health and CMV-seronegative.

The genes are TRBV27 and TRBJ1-5; TRBD1 matches at 8 bases. CDR3 length: 14 residues. V lost 3 bases, J lost 4 bases, and 2 bases stayed unmatched. Germline CDR1 reads MNHEY; CDR2 reads SMNVEV (reference sequence). The CDR3 sequence: CASSLNRGNQPQHF. CDR3 nucleotides: TGTGCCAGCAGTTTGAACAGGGGGAATCAGCCCCAGCATTTT.

V usage is TRBV4-1 and J usage is TRBJ2-3; unclear D gene. This CDR3 is 14 amino acids long. Germline V gene sequence: CDR1 MGHRA, CDR2 YSYEKL. V dropped 4 bases and J dropped 2 bases, with 10 bases sitting between them. In DNA, the CDR3 is TGCGCCAGCAGCCCCGAACTATACACAGATACGCAGTATTTT. It specifies CASSPELYTDTQYF.

The chain joins TRBV27 to TRBJ2-2, with 7 bases lining up with TRBD1. CDR3 length: 13 residues. With 6 bases clipped from V and 4 bases from J, the junction kept 2 bases outside the gene matches. Germline CDR1 and CDR2: MNHEY and SMNVEV (reference sequence). CDR3 sequence reads: CASRDRATGELFF. The CDR3 nucleotides read TGTGCCAGCAGAGACAGGGCCACCGGGGAGCTGTTTTTT.

This clone occurred a few times. This chain connects TRBV30 to TRBJ2-6; possibly TRBD1 for D (5 bases). CDR1 and CDR2 from the germline V gene are GTSNPN and SVGIG (reference sequence). This CDR3 has 19 residues. Trimming stripped 5 bases from V and 4 bases from J, with 27 bases between. The CDR3 region is CAWVRVQSQMRSGANVLTF. CDR3 nucleotide sequence: TGTGCCTGGGTCAGGGTCCAGAGTCAGATGAGGTCGGGGGCCAACGTCCTGACTTTC.

The rearrangement links TRBV9 to TRBJ2-1, with TRBD2 as a possible D gene (6 bases). V lost 0 bases to trimming and J lost 8 bases, with 12 bases between them. Germline CDR1 and CDR2: SGDLS and YYNGEE. CDR3 length: 14 amino acids. CDR3 loop: CASSVVRWGDEQFF. The CDR3 DNA follows: TGTGCCAGCAGCGTAGTTCGGTGGGGGGATGAGCAGTTCTTC.

This chain connects TRBV30 to TRBJ1-2; TRBD1 is a possible D gene (5 bases). Deletions cut 3 bases from V and 0 bases from J, with 8 bases between. The CDR3 is 13 residues long. Germline V gene data show CDR1 as GTSNPN and CDR2 as SVGIG (reference sequence). The CDR3 nucleotides are TGTGCCTGGAGGGGGGGGTCTAACTATGGCTACACCTTC. Its protein is CAWRGGSNYGYTF. Complete variable domain (other parts from reference TRBV30 and TRBJ1-2): SQTIHQWPATLVQPVGSPLSLECTVEGTSNPNLYWYRQAAGRGLQLLFYSVGIGQISSEVPQNLSASRPQDRQFILSSKKLLLSDSGFYLCAWRGGSNYGYTFGSGTRLTVV.

This clone was observed a few times. This chain uses TRBV15 with TRBJ2-7, with 8 bases that match TRBD1. V shed 1 base, J shed 5 bases, and the junction held 16 bases outside the gene matches. This CDR3 has 18 residues. Per germline, CDR1 LNHNV and CDR2 YYDKDF (reference sequence). CDR3 nucleotides: TGTGCCACCAGCAGAGCAGTCCCGGACAGGGATGGGGGCCACGAGCAGTACTTC. Its protein product is CATSRAVPDRDGGHEQYF.